This is a list of T cell receptor beta chains from one sample in a study of CD8+ T cells in alopecia areata. TCRdb keeps only in-frame clones here, not all; method: immunoSEQ multiplex PCR. The data show about 140,000 clones, 75% to 85% seen once. Source: CD8+ T cells sorted from blood, taken at week 4, from a patient treated with tofacitinib. These receptors were taken from a human donor with alopecia areata. Both conserved end residues are part of each CDR3. Fields, in order: J gene, V gene, D gene, clone size, CDR3 DNA, CDR3 protein. A D gene is named only where the DNA matches it firmly. Not every row has a clone size; where given, it reads once, few, many or a size class.

TRBJ1-5,TRBV5-6,TRBD1,NA,TGTGCCAGCAGCTTGGGTGCTGGACAGGGTCTGGGGCAGCCCCAGCATTTT,CASSLGAGQGLGQPQHF
TRBJ1-1,TRBV14,NA,NA,TGTGCCAGCAGCCAAGTTAGGGCCACTGAAGCTTTCTTT,CASSQVRATEAFF
TRBJ2-1,TRBV5-6,NA,NA,TGTGCCAGCAGTCCCGGGGCCTACAATGAGCAGTTCTTC,CASSPGAYNEQFF
TRBJ1-1,TRBV29-1,NA,NA,TGCAGCGTTGAAAGTGATTGGGCTCTGAACACTGAAGCTTTCTTT,CSVESDWALNTEAFF
TRBJ2-7,TRBV5-1,TRBD1,NA,TGCGCCAGCAGCCCAGGGACAGGGGAAAGAGACGAGCAGTACTTC,CASSPGTGERDEQYF
TRBJ2-1,TRBV4-1,NA,NA,TGCGCCAGCAGCCAAGAAGAGGACAGCGTCATAAGCTCCTACAATGAGCAGTTCTTC,CASSQEEDSVISSYNEQFF
TRBJ2-7,TRBV20-1,NA,NA,TGCAGTGCTAGAGAAATCTACGAGCAGTACTTC,CSAREIYEQYF
TRBJ2-2,TRBV7-9,TRBD2,NA,TGTGCCAGCAGTTCCATATGGACTAGCGGGGGATCGAACACCGGGGAGCTGTTTTTT,CASSSIWTSGGSNTGELFF
TRBJ1-6,TRBV30,NA,NA,TGTGCCTGGAACCCTAAACAGAGCTCCTATAATTCACCCCTCCACTTT,CAWNPKQSSYNSPLHF
TRBJ2-7,TRBV4-3,TRBD1,NA,TGCGCCAGCAGCCAGGACAGGGCGGCCTACGAGCAGTACTTC,CASSQDRAAYEQYF
TRBJ1-4,TRBV7-9,NA,NA,TGTGCCAGCAGCTTAGCGACCTTTTATGCGACTAATGAAAAACTGTTTTTT,CASSLATFYATNEKLFF
TRBJ1-1,TRBV29-1,NA,NA,TGCAGCGTTCCCCGCGGGGGCTCGAGCACTGAAGCTTTCTTT,CSVPRGGSSTEAFF
TRBJ2-1,TRBV5-1,NA,NA,TGCGCCAGCAGCCGGGACCACGGGAATGAGCAGTTCTTC,CASSRDHGNEQFF
TRBJ2-1,TRBV27,NA,once,TGTGCCAGCTCCGACCTAAGCTCCTACAATGAGCAGTTCTTC,CASSDLSSYNEQFF
TRBJ2-7,TRBV2,NA,NA,TGTGCCAGCAGGGAAGCGGGACAGCCCTACGAGCAGTACTTC,CASREAGQPYEQYF
TRBJ2-7,TRBV6-6,NA,NA,TGTGCCAGCAGTTACTCAAACTACGAGCAGTACTTC,CASSYSNYEQYF
TRBJ2-4,TRBV7-2,NA,NA,TGTGCCAGCAGCCCATCCGGGACGGCGAACCTAGCCAAAAACATTCAGTACTTC,CASSPSGTANLAKNIQYF
TRBJ1-2,TRBV5-4,TRBD1,NA,TGTGCCAGCAGCACAGGACAGGGGGACGGCTACACCTTC,CASSTGQGDGYTF
TRBJ1-2,TRBV11-2,TRBD1,NA,TGTGCCAGCAGCCCTAACCAACAGGGGTATGGCTACACCTTC,CASSPNQQGYGYTF